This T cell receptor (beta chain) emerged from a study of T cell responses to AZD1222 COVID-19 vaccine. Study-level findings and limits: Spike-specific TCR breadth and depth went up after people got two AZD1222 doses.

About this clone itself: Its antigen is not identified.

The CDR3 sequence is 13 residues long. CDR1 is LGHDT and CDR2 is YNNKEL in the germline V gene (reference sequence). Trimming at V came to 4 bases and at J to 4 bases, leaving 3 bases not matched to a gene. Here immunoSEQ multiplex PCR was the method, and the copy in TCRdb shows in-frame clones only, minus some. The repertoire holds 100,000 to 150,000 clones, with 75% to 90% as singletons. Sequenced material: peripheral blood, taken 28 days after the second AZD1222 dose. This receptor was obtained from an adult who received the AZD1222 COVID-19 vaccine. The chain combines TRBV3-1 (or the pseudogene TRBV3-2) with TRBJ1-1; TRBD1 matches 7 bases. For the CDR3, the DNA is TGTGCCAGCAGCCTCTCAGGGGGCACTGAAGCTTTCTTT. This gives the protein CASSLSGGTEAFF.